This TCR beta chain originates from a study of T cell changes during pregnancy in multiple sclerosis. This table comes from immunoSEQ multiplex PCR, and its TCRdb copy is limited to in-frame clones, with some not included. The sample consists of 50,000 or so clones, around 93% of them appearing once. CDR1 is MNHNY and CDR2 is SVGAGI in the germline V gene (reference sequence). This CDR3 is 15 amino acids long. V lost 2 bases, J lost 6 bases, and 6 bases stayed unmatched. The starting material was peripheral blood, obtained in the second trimester of pregnancy. This clonotype was sampled from a female donor with multiple sclerosis, enrolled in a pregnancy study. V gene TRBV6-6 combines with J gene TRBJ2-7, with 11 bases identical to TRBD1. DNA of the CDR3: TGTGCCAGCAGTTACCTAGGGACAGGGGGGATCGAGCAGTACTTC. Encoded protein: CASSYLGTGGIEQYF.